Listed below are T cell receptor beta chains from one sample, sequenced in a study of untreated major depressive disorder. The assay was immunoSEQ multiplex PCR, and TCRdb's table has in-frame clones only and misses some. The sample holds tens of thousands of clones, about 93% seen once. Source material: CD4+ T cells from PBMCs. Receptors were obtained from a man aged 25 to 45 in good health. CDR3s include the opening cysteine and the closing phenylalanine or tryptophan. Each record gives: V gene, clone size, D gene, J gene, CDR3 protein, CDR3 DNA. The D gene is left open where the match is weak. Size values are once, few and many counts, or a class for expanded clones, and some rows have none.

V gene: TRBV5-4; clone size: once; D gene: .; J gene: TRBJ2-3; CDR3 protein: CASSLGRSTDTQYF; CDR3 DNA: TGTGCCAGCAGCTTGGGCAGGAGCACAGATACGCAGTATTTT
V gene: TRBV6-5; clone size: .; D gene: .; J gene: TRBJ1-4; CDR3 protein: CASRDSATNEKLFF; CDR3 DNA: TGTGCCAGCAGGGACAGTGCAACTAATGAAAAACTGTTTTTT
V gene: TRBV5-1; clone size: .; D gene: .; J gene: TRBJ2-5; CDR3 protein: CASSSRTVSQETQYF; CDR3 DNA: TGCGCCAGCAGCTCTAGGACAGTATCACAAGAGACCCAGTACTTC
V gene: TRBV25-1; clone size: once; D gene: .; J gene: TRBJ2-2; CDR3 protein: CASSEYRGSGTGELFF; CDR3 DNA: TGTGCCAGCAGTGAATATCGAGGGTCGGGCACCGGGGAGCTGTTTTTT
V gene: TRBV7-3; clone size: .; D gene: TRBD2; J gene: TRBJ2-1; CDR3 protein: CASSRTFVGLAGGSSYNEQFF; CDR3 DNA: TGTGCCAGCAGCCGGACATTCGTGGGACTAGCGGGAGGGAGCTCCTACAATGAGCAGTTCTTC
V gene: TRBV6-5; clone size: once; D gene: .; J gene: TRBJ1-1; CDR3 protein: CASSGHQVNTEAFF; CDR3 DNA: TGTGCCAGCAGTGGACATCAGGTGAACACTGAAGCTTTCTTT
V gene: TRBV27; clone size: .; D gene: .; J gene: TRBJ1-2; CDR3 protein: CASSRGAGEDGYTF; CDR3 DNA: TGTGCCAGCAGTCGGGGGGCAGGGGAGGATGGCTACACCTTC
V gene: TRBV20-1; clone size: .; D gene: .; J gene: TRBJ2-3; CDR3 protein: CSAREKDTQYF; CDR3 DNA: TGCAGTGCTAGAGAGAAGGATACGCAGTATTTT
V gene: TRBV30; clone size: .; D gene: .; J gene: TRBJ1-5; CDR3 protein: CAWNYAGSNQPQHF; CDR3 DNA: TGTGCCTGGAACTATGCTGGGAGCAATCAGCCCCAGCATTTT
V gene: TRBV7-2; clone size: .; D gene: TRBD1; J gene: TRBJ1-2; CDR3 protein: CASSTQGAMATLYGYTF; CDR3 DNA: TGTGCCAGCAGCACGCAGGGGGCCATGGCGACTCTCTATGGCTACACCTTC
V gene: TRBV27; clone size: .; D gene: .; J gene: TRBJ1-5; CDR3 protein: CASSSTGGSNQPQHF; CDR3 DNA: TGTGCCAGCAGTTCGACAGGAGGAAGCAATCAGCCCCAGCATTTT
V gene: TRBV5-1; clone size: .; D gene: TRBD1; J gene: TRBJ2-3; CDR3 protein: CASSSGQVRDTQYF; CDR3 DNA: TGCGCCAGCAGCTCCGGACAGGTTCGGGATACGCAGTATTTT
V gene: TRBV25-1; clone size: .; D gene: TRBD1; J gene: TRBJ1-3; CDR3 protein: CASSVGTGERNTIYF; CDR3 DNA: TGTGCCAGCAGTGTTGGGACAGGGGAAAGGAACACCATATATTTT
V gene: TRBV5-4; clone size: .; D gene: TRBD2; J gene: TRBJ2-7; CDR3 protein: CASSLDGGRSPYEQYF; CDR3 DNA: TGTGCCAGCAGCTTGGATGGCGGGAGGTCCCCCTACGAGCAGTACTTC
V gene: TRBV19; clone size: .; D gene: TRBD1; J gene: TRBJ1-5; CDR3 protein: CASSTTGGRAAQHF; CDR3 DNA: TGTGCCAGTAGTACGACAGGGGGGCGCGCAGCCCAGCATTTT
V gene: TRBV5-1; clone size: .; D gene: TRBD1; J gene: TRBJ1-1; CDR3 protein: CASSFFQGGHTEAFF; CDR3 DNA: TGCGCCAGCAGCTTTTTCCAGGGGGGGCACACTGAAGCTTTCTTT
V gene: TRBV25-1; clone size: .; D gene: .; J gene: TRBJ1-4; CDR3 protein: CASNQGPRDEKLFF; CDR3 DNA: TGTGCCAGCAACCAGGGCCCGAGGGATGAAAAACTGTTTTTT
V gene: TRBV18; clone size: once; D gene: .; J gene: TRBJ2-7; CDR3 protein: CASSPPTLRDEQYF; CDR3 DNA: TGTGCCAGCTCACCACCGACCCTTAGGGACGAGCAGTACTTC
V gene: TRBV7-2; clone size: .; D gene: .; J gene: TRBJ2-1; CDR3 protein: CASSPTPQGYNEQFF; CDR3 DNA: TGTGCCAGCAGCCCCACCCCACAGGGCTACAATGAGCAGTTCTTC
V gene: TRBV27; clone size: .; D gene: .; J gene: TRBJ1-4; CDR3 protein: CASSLSRVANEKLFF; CDR3 DNA: TGTGCCAGCAGTTTATCCAGGGTGGCTAATGAAAAACTGTTTTTT
V gene: TRBV5-6; clone size: .; D gene: .; J gene: TRBJ1-2; CDR3 protein: CASRPQGRSGYTF; CDR3 DNA: TGTGCCAGCAGACCACAGGGTAGGAGCGGCTACACCTTC
V gene: TRBV29-1; clone size: .; D gene: .; J gene: TRBJ2-3; CDR3 protein: CSVSGGSTDTQYF; CDR3 DNA: TGCAGCGTCTCAGGGGGGAGCACAGATACGCAGTATTTT
V gene: TRBV29-1; clone size: once; D gene: .; J gene: TRBJ2-5; CDR3 protein: CSVDNDRGQETQYF; CDR3 DNA: TGCAGCGTTGATAACGACAGAGGACAAGAGACCCAGTACTTC
V gene: TRBV5-1; clone size: .; D gene: .; J gene: TRBJ2-3; CDR3 protein: CASTRDPAGLTDTQYF; CDR3 DNA: TGCGCCAGCACCCGGGACCCAGCGGGTCTCACGGATACGCAGTATTTT
V gene: TRBV13; clone size: .; D gene: .; J gene: TRBJ2-7; CDR3 protein: CACSVGSSYEQYF; CDR3 DNA: TGTGCCTGCTCCGTAGGTAGCTCCTACGAGCAGTACTTC
V gene: TRBV7-2; clone size: .; D gene: .; J gene: TRBJ1-5; CDR3 protein: CASSRDILLSNQPQHF; CDR3 DNA: TGTGCCAGCAGCCGAGACATACTACTTAGCAATCAGCCCCAGCATTTT
V gene: TRBV6-1; clone size: .; D gene: .; J gene: TRBJ1-1; CDR3 protein: CASSEAGAMNTEAFF; CDR3 DNA: TGTGCCAGCAGTGAAGCGGGGGCAATGAACACTGAAGCTTTCTTT
V gene: TRBV25-1; clone size: .; D gene: TRBD2; J gene: TRBJ2-2; CDR3 protein: CASSDPRASGSSGELFF; CDR3 DNA: TGTGCCAGCAGTGACCCCCGGGCTAGCGGGAGCTCCGGGGAGCTGTTTTTT
V gene: TRBV29-1; clone size: .; D gene: .; J gene: TRBJ2-2; CDR3 protein: CSAADGELFF; CDR3 DNA: TGCAGCGCGGCTGACGGGGAGCTGTTTTTT
V gene: TRBV4-3; clone size: .; D gene: .; J gene: TRBJ2-7; CDR3 protein: CASSVISEGGIFEQYF; CDR3 DNA: TGCGCCAGCAGCGTCATTTCCGAGGGCGGGATATTCGAGCAGTACTTC
V gene: TRBV15; clone size: .; D gene: .; J gene: TRBJ1-2; CDR3 protein: CATSRDKAGTYGYTF; CDR3 DNA: TGTGCCACCAGCAGAGATAAAGCTGGAACATATGGCTACACCTTC
V gene: TRBV30; clone size: once; D gene: TRBD2; J gene: TRBJ2-2; CDR3 protein: CAWIASGNTGELFF; CDR3 DNA: TGTGCCTGGATCGCTAGCGGTAACACCGGGGAGCTGTTTTTT
V gene: TRBV4-3; clone size: .; D gene: .; J gene: TRBJ1-5; CDR3 protein: CASSQDFNRDNQPQHF; CDR3 DNA: TGCGCCAGCAGCCAAGATTTTAACAGGGACAATCAGCCCCAGCATTTT
V gene: TRBV30; clone size: .; D gene: .; J gene: TRBJ2-1; CDR3 protein: CAWSVPAGFLEQFF; CDR3 DNA: TGTGCCTGGAGTGTACCGGCGGGATTCCTTGAGCAGTTCTTC
V gene: TRBV7-2; clone size: few; D gene: .; J gene: TRBJ1-2; CDR3 protein: CASSASAAELYGYTF; CDR3 DNA: TGTGCCAGCAGCGCCAGTGCGGCTGAGCTCTATGGCTACACCTTC
V gene: TRBV13; clone size: .; D gene: .; J gene: TRBJ2-3; CDR3 protein: CASKGLASSTDTQYF; CDR3 DNA: TGTGCCAGCAAAGGCCTAGCGTCAAGCACAGATACGCAGTATTTT
V gene: TRBV12-5; clone size: few; D gene: .; J gene: TRBJ2-2; CDR3 protein: CASGFKSWSGELFF; CDR3 DNA: TGTGCTAGTGGTTTCAAGTCGTGGTCCGGGGAGCTGTTTTTT
V gene: TRBV7-2; clone size: .; D gene: .; J gene: TRBJ2-1; CDR3 protein: CASTNAYHEQFF; CDR3 DNA: TGTGCCAGCACAAACGCCTACCATGAGCAGTTCTTC
V gene: TRBV5-6; clone size: .; D gene: TRBD1; J gene: TRBJ1-2; CDR3 protein: CASSPPGQYGYTF; CDR3 DNA: TGTGCCAGCAGCCCCCCGGGACAGTATGGCTACACCTTC
V gene: TRBV5-4; clone size: once; D gene: TRBD1; J gene: TRBJ1-4; CDR3 protein: CASSLVATGVGKLFF; CDR3 DNA: TGTGCCAGCAGCTTGGTCGCGACAGGGGTCGGGAAACTGTTTTTT
V gene: TRBV19; clone size: once; D gene: .; J gene: TRBJ1-5; CDR3 protein: CASSIADSNQPQHF; CDR3 DNA: TGTGCCAGTAGTATAGCTGACAGCAATCAGCCCCAGCATTTT
V gene: TRBV4-3; clone size: .; D gene: TRBD1; J gene: TRBJ1-2; CDR3 protein: CASSQVLPGQGLHGYTF; CDR3 DNA: TGCGCCAGCAGCCAAGTCCTCCCGGGACAGGGCCTTCATGGCTACACCTTC
V gene: TRBV4-2; clone size: few; D gene: .; J gene: TRBJ1-5; CDR3 protein: CASSQESGTNQPQHF; CDR3 DNA: TGTGCCAGCAGCCAAGAGTCGGGTACCAATCAGCCCCAGCATTTT
V gene: TRBV29-1; clone size: .; D gene: .; J gene: TRBJ1-2; CDR3 protein: CSVVPETNYGYTF; CDR3 DNA: TGCAGCGTTGTTCCCGAGACTAACTATGGCTACACCTTC
V gene: TRBV5-1; clone size: .; D gene: .; J gene: TRBJ2-5; CDR3 protein: CASSFGTSNRETQYF; CDR3 DNA: TGCGCCAGTTCCTTTGGGACCTCGAATAGGGAGACCCAGTACTTC
V gene: TRBV6-5; clone size: .; D gene: .; J gene: TRBJ1-5; CDR3 protein: CASRDGAWGNQPQHF; CDR3 DNA: TGTGCCAGCAGGGACGGGGCTTGGGGCAATCAGCCCCAGCATTTT
V gene: TRBV29-1; clone size: .; D gene: .; J gene: TRBJ2-3; CDR3 protein: CSVDTGSTQYF; CDR3 DNA: TGCAGCGTTGATACGGGGTCTACGCAGTATTTT
V gene: TRBV7-2; clone size: .; D gene: .; J gene: TRBJ1-2; CDR3 protein: CASSSVGRGYGYTF; CDR3 DNA: TGTGCCAGCAGCTCTGTAGGGAGGGGCTATGGCTACACCTTC
V gene: TRBV5-1; clone size: .; D gene: .; J gene: TRBJ2-2; CDR3 protein: CASSSAVSAGELFF; CDR3 DNA: TGCGCCAGCAGCTCAGCGGTTTCGGCCGGGGAGCTGTTTTTT
V gene: TRBV7-2; clone size: .; D gene: TRBD2; J gene: TRBJ2-7; CDR3 protein: CASSPSGTSSYEQYF; CDR3 DNA: TGTGCCAGCAGCCCCAGCGGGACCAGCTCCTACGAGCAGTACTTC
V gene: TRBV7-8; clone size: .; D gene: TRBD2; J gene: TRBJ2-5; CDR3 protein: CASSLARLAGETQYF; CDR3 DNA: TGTGCCAGCAGCTTAGCGCGACTAGCCGGAGAGACCCAGTACTTC
V gene: TRBV9; clone size: .; D gene: TRBD1; J gene: TRBJ2-7; CDR3 protein: CASSDRGPGEQYF; CDR3 DNA: TGTGCCAGCAGCGACAGGGGGCCTGGGGAGCAGTACTTC
V gene: TRBV7-6; clone size: once; D gene: TRBD1; J gene: TRBJ2-7; CDR3 protein: CASSRGQGAGEQYF; CDR3 DNA: TGTGCCAGCAGCCGGGGACAGGGGGCGGGAGAGCAGTACTTC
V gene: TRBV27; clone size: .; D gene: .; J gene: TRBJ1-2; CDR3 protein: CASTLKSAGAYGYTF; CDR3 DNA: TGTGCCAGCACCCTTAAGTCGGCAGGGGCTTATGGCTACACCTTC
V gene: TRBV6-5; clone size: once; D gene: TRBD1; J gene: TRBJ1-1; CDR3 protein: CASSWDRKNTEAFF; CDR3 DNA: TGTGCCAGCAGCTGGGACAGAAAGAACACTGAAGCTTTCTTT
V gene: TRBV7-9; clone size: once; D gene: TRBD2; J gene: TRBJ2-2; CDR3 protein: CAPAGDNMAGELFF; CDR3 DNA: TGTGCTCCAGCGGGAGATAACATGGCCGGGGAGCTGTTTTTT
V gene: TRBV4-1; clone size: .; D gene: TRBD1; J gene: TRBJ2-7; CDR3 protein: CASSRTQQGQLYEQYF; CDR3 DNA: TGCGCCAGCAGCCGCACCCAGCAGGGACAGCTTTACGAGCAGTACTTC
V gene: TRBV11-3; clone size: few; D gene: .; J gene: TRBJ2-3; CDR3 protein: CASSLEPEDTQYF; CDR3 DNA: TGTGCCAGCAGCTTAGAGCCGGAAGATACGCAGTATTTT
V gene: TRBV10-2; clone size: .; D gene: .; J gene: TRBJ1-3; CDR3 protein: CASSERRGFSGNTIYF; CDR3 DNA: TGCGCCAGCAGTGAGAGGAGGGGGTTCTCTGGAAACACCATATATTTT
V gene: TRBV19; clone size: .; D gene: TRBD2; J gene: TRBJ2-7; CDR3 protein: CASSFEAGGVYEQYF; CDR3 DNA: TGTGCCAGTAGTTTCGAGGCGGGAGGGGTCTACGAGCAGTACTTC